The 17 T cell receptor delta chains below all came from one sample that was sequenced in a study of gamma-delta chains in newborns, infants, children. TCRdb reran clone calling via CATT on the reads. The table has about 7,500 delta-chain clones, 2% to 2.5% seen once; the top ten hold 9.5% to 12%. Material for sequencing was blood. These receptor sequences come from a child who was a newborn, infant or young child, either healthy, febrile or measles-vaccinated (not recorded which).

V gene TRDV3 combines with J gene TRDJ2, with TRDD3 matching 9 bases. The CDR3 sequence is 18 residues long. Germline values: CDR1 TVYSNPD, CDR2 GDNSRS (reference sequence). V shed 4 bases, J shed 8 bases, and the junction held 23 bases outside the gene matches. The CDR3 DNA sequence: TGTGCCTCCATCTTCCCCGGGGGATACATCAGGAAAACGGCACAACTCTTCTTT. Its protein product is CASIFPGGYIRKTAQLFF.

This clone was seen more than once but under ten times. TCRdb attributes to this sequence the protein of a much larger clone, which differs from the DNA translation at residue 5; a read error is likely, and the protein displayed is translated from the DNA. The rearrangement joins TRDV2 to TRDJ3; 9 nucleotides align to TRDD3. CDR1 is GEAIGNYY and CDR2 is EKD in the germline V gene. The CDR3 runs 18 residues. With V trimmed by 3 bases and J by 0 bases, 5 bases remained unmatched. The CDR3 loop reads CACDSGGFRSWDTRQMFF. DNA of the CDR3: TGTGCCTGTGACTCTGGGGGATTTCGCTCCTGGGACACCCGACAGATGTTTTTC.

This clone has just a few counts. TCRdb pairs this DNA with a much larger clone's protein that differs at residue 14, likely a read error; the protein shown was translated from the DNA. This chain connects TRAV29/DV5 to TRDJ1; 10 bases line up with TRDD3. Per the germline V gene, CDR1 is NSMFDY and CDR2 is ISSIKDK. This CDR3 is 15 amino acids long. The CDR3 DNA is TGTGCAGCAAGCGGTGATGGGGGATACACCGATAAACTCACCTTT. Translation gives CAASGDGGYTDKLTF. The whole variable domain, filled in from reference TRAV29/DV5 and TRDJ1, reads DQQVKQNSPSLSVQEGRISILNCDYTNSMFDYFLWYKKYPAEGPTFLISISSIKDKNEDGRFTVFLNKSAKHLSLHIVPSQPGDSAVYFCAASGDGGYTDKLTFGKGTRVTVEP.

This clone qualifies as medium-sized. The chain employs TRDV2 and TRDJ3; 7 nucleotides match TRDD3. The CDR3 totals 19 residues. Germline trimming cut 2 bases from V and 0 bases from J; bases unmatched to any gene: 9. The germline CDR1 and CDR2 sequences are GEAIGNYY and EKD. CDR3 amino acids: CACDSTGERGSWDTRQMFF. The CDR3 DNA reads TGTGCCTGTGACAGTACTGGGGAGAGGGGCTCCTGGGACACCCGACAGATGTTTTTC.

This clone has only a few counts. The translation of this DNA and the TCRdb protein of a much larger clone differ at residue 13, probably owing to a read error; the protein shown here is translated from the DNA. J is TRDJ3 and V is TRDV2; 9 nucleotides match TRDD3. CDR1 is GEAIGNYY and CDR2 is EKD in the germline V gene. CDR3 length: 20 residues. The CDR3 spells CACDTWGISSSSLDTRQMFF. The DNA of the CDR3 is TGTGCCTGTGACACCTGGGGGATATCGAGCAGCTCCTTGGACACCCGACAGATGTTTTTC.

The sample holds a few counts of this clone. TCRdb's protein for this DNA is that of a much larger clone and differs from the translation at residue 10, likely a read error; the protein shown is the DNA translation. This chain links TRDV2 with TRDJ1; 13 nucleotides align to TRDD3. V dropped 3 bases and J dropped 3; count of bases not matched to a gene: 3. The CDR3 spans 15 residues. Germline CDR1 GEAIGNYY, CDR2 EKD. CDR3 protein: CACDYWGIRADKLIF. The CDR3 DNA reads TGTGCCTGTGACTACTGGGGGATACGCGCCGATAAACTCATCTTT.

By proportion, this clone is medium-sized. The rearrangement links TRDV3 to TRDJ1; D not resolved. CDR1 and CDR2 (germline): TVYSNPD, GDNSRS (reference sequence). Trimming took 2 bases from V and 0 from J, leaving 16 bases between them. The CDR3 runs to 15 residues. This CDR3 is CAFSPGPQYTDKLIF. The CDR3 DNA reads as TGTGCCTTTTCTCCCGGGCCCCAGTACACCGATAAACTCATCTTT.

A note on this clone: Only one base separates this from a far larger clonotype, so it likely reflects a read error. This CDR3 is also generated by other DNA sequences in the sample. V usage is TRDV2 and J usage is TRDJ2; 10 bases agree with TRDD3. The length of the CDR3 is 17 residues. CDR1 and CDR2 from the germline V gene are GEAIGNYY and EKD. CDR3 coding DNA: TGTGCCTGTGACATACTGGGGGATGGGGCGCTGACCGCACAACTCTTCTTT. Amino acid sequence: CACDILGDGALTAQLFF.

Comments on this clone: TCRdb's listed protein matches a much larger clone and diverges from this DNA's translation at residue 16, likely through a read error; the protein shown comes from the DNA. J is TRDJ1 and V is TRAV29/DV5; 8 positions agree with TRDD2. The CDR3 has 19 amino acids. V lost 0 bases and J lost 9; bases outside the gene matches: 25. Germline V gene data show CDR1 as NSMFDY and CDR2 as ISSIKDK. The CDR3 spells CAASASYPRGLGNPQQLIF. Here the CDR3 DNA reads TGTGCAGCAAGCGCTTCCTACCCCCGGGGGTTAGGCAACCCCCAGCAACTCATCTTT.

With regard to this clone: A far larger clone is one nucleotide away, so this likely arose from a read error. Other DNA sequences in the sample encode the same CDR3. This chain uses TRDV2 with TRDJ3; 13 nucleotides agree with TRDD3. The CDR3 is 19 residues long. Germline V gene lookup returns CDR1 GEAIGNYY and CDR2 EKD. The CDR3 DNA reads TGTGCCTGTGACAGTACTGGGGGATACGGGGACTGGGACACTCGACAGATGTTTTTC. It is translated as CACDSTGGYGDWDTRQMFF.

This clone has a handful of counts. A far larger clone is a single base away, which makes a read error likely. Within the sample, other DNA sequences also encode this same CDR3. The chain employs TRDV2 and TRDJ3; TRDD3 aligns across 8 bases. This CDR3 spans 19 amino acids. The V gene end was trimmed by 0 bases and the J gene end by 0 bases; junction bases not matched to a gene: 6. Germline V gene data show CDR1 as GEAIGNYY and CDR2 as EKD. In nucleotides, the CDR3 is TGTGCCTGTGACACCCTAGGGGATACCAGCTCCTGGGACACCCGACAGATGTTTTTC. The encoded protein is CACDTLGDTSSWDTRQMFF.

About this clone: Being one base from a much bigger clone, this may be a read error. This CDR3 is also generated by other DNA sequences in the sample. CDR3 bases: TGTGCCTGTGACACCGGATGGGGGACGTTAAGCTCCTGGGACACCCGACAGATGTTTTTC. Encoded protein: CACDTGWGTLSSWDTRQMFF. This chain joins TRDV2 and TRDJ3, with 7 bases that match TRDD3. The germline CDR1 and CDR2 sequences are GEAIGNYY and EKD. V shed 0 bases and J 0 bases; nucleotides not matched to a gene: 10. The CDR3 is 20 amino acids.

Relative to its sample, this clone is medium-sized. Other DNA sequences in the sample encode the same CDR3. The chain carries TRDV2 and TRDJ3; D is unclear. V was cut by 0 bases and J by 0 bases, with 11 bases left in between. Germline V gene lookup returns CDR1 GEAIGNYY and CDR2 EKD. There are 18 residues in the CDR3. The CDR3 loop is CACDTGGWSSWDTRQMFF. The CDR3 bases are TGTGCCTGTGACACCGGAGGATGGAGCTCCTGGGACACCCGACAGATGTTTTTC.

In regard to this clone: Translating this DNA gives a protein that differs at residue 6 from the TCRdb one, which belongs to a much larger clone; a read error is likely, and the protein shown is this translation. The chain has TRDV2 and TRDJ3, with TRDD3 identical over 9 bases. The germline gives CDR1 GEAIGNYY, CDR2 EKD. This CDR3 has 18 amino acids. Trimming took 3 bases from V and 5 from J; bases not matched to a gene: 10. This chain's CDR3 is CACDPALGDHRDTRQMFF. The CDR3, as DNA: TGTGCCTGTGACCCCGCACTGGGGGACCACCGGGACACCCGACAGATGTTTTTC.

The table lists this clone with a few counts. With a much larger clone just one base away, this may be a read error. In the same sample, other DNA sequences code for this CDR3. The DNA for the CDR3 is TGTGCCTTTTTGTCCGGGGGATACGGCTCCTGGGACACCCGACAGATGTTTTTC. This codes for CAFLSGGYGSWDTRQMFF. The rearrangement links TRDV3 to TRDJ3; the match to TRDD3 covers 10 bases. Germline assignment: CDR1 TVYSNPD and CDR2 GDNSRS (reference sequence). CDR3 length equals 18 residues. The J segment lost 0 bases and the V segment lost 2 bases, leaving 7 bases of the junction unmatched.

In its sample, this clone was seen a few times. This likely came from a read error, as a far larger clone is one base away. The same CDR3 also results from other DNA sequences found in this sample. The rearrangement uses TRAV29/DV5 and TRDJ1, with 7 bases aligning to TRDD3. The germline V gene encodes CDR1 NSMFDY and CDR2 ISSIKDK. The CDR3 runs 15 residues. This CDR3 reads CAASGPPLGTDKLIF. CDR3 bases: TGTGCCGCAAGCGGTCCCCCACTGGGGACCGATAAACTCATCTTT. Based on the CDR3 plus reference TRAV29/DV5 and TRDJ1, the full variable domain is DQQVKQNSPSLSVQEGRISILNCDYTNSMFDYFLWYKKYPAEGPTFLISISSIKDKNEDGRFTVFLNKSAKHLSLHIVPSQPGDSAVYFCAASGPPLGTDKLIFGKGTRVTVEP.

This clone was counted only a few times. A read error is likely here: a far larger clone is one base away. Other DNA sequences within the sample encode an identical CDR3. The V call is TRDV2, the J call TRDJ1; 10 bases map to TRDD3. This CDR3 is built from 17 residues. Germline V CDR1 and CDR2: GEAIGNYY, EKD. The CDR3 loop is CACDTVSTGGYTDKLIF. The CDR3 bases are TGTGCCTGCGACACCGTCAGTACTGGGGGATACACCGATAAACTCATCTTT.